The 32 T cell receptor beta chains presented below share a single source sample, sequenced in a study of blood T cell repertoires in COVID-19. Produced via immunoSEQ multiplex PCR; TCRdb's table is partial and in-frame only. The sample lists approximately 260,000 clones, 84% occurring once. Sequenced material: PBMCs or T cells enriched from blood (not recorded which). The receptors stem from a man aged 50 to 60 who had recovered from COVID-19.

The V gene is TRBV4-2, the J gene TRBJ2-1, with TRBD1 matching over 10 bases. V lost 1 base to trimming and J lost 9 bases; unmatched junction nucleotides: 6. The CDR3 runs 15 residues. Germline V gene data show CDR1 as LGHNA and CDR2 as YNFKEQ. The CDR3 sequence is CASSQVGDRGTEQFF. CDR3 coding DNA: TGTGCCAGCAGCCAAGTGGGGGACAGGGGTACTGAGCAGTTCTTC.

This rearrangement joins TRBV4-2 to TRBJ2-1, with D perhaps matching TRBD2 (6 bases). The CDR3 has 14 amino acids. The V end was cut by 4 bases, the J end by 10 bases, with 17 bases between. Germline V gene sequence: CDR1 LGHNA, CDR2 YNFKEQ. CDR3 protein: CASSRDLAVAEQFF. As DNA, the CDR3 is TGTGCCAGCAGCCGAGATTTAGCGGTGGCCGAGCAGTTCTTC.

J is TRBJ2-3 and V is TRBV7-3, with 9 positions matching TRBD1. The CDR3 runs to 15 residues. The junction had 5 bases not matched to a gene; V was cut back by 3 bases and J by 4 bases. Germline-derived CDR1 and CDR2 are SGHTA and FQGTGA. The CDR3 loop is CASSFGQGPADTQYF. The CDR3, as DNA: TGTGCCAGCAGCTTCGGACAGGGGCCGGCAGATACGCAGTATTTT.

This clone was picked up one time. CDR3 in amino acids: CASSHPSIQGATEAFF. CDR3 in DNA: TGTGCCAGCAGCCACCCCTCTATACAGGGGGCAACTGAAGCTTTCTTT. V is TRBV4-2 and J is TRBJ1-1; 9 bases fit TRBD1. This CDR3 is built from 16 residues. Germline CDR1 is LGHNA and CDR2 is YNFKEQ. V shed 3 bases and J 5 bases; nucleotides not matched to a gene: 10.

The chain links TRBV7-8 to TRBJ2-1; TRBD2 matches 10 bases. Trimming at V came to 3 bases and at J to 4 bases, leaving 9 bases not matched to a gene. Germline values: CDR1 SGHVS, CDR2 FQNEAQ. This CDR3 region has 17 residues. CDR3 in amino acids: CASSLNSGRAGYNEQFF. The CDR3, as DNA: TGTGCCAGCAGCTTGAACAGCGGGAGGGCCGGTTACAATGAGCAGTTCTTC.

The chain combines TRBV6-5 with TRBJ2-7, with 7 positions matching TRBD2. In germline, CDR1 is MNHEY, CDR2 SVGAGI. The V and J ends lost 8 bases and 3 bases, in that order; junction bases with no gene match: 7. This CDR3 spans 13 amino acids. The CDR3 region is CASLSGADYEQYF. The CDR3 DNA reads as TGTGCCAGCCTCAGCGGGGCAGACTACGAGCAGTACTTC.

In this sample, this clone turned up once. The chain recombines TRBV9 with TRBJ2-3; no reliable D call. The V and J ends lost 0 bases and 3 bases respectively, with 17 bases between them. This CDR3 spans 17 amino acids. Germline CDR1 reads SGDLS; CDR2 reads YYNGEE. The CDR3 protein is CASSVAGNLLLTDTQYF. As DNA, the CDR3 is TGTGCCAGCAGCGTAGCAGGAAACTTATTATTGACAGATACGCAGTATTTT. The complete variable domain, with remaining parts taken from reference TRBV9 and TRBJ2-3, reads DSGVTQTPKHLITATGQRVTLRCSPRSGDLSVYWYQQSLDQGLQFLIQYYNGEERAKGNILERFSAQQFPDLHSELNLSSLELGDSALYFCASSVAGNLLLTDTQYFGPGTRLTVL.

This clone was counted once. The chain carries TRBV7-3 and TRBJ2-7, with D tentatively TRBD2 (5 bases). Trimming removed 10 bases at V and 2 bases at J, with 18 bases between. The CDR3 loop spans 14 amino acids. Germline CDR1 SGHTA, CDR2 FQGTGA. This CDR3 is CATPAEDRTYEQYF. CDR3 coding DNA: TGTGCCACGCCAGCGGAGGACCGAACCTACGAGCAGTACTTC.

This clone was found a few times. The CDR3 loop is CASSPQQPQETQYF. DNA for the CDR3: TGTGCCAGCAGCCCACAGCAACCCCAAGAGACCCAGTACTTC. The J gene is TRBJ2-5, the V gene TRBV11-1; D call uncertain. CDR1 and CDR2 (germline): SGHAT, FQDESV (reference sequence). The V end was cut by 5 bases, the J end by 1 base, with 11 bases between. The CDR3 contains 14 residues. The full variable domain, in which reference TRBV11-1 and TRBJ2-5 provide the parts outside the CDR3, is EAEVAQSPRYKITEKSQAVAFWCDPISGHATLYWYRQILGQGPELLVQFQDESVVDDSQLPKDRFSAERLKGVDSTLKIQPAELGDSAMYLCASSPQQPQETQYFGPGTRLLVL.

The rearrangement links TRBV12-3 or TRBV12-4 to TRBJ1-1, with 7 nucleotides matching TRBD1. There are 11 residues in the CDR3. V shed 5 bases and J 11 bases; nucleotides not matched to a gene: 5. In DNA, the CDR3 is TGTGCCAGCAGTATCGACAGGGAGGCTTTCTTT. Amino acid sequence: CASSIDREAFF.

V gene TRBV5-8 combines with J gene TRBJ1-5; D remains unclear. The CDR3 contains 13 residues. V was cut by 2 bases and J by 5 bases, with 8 bases left in between. The V gene's germline CDR1 is SGHTS and CDR2 YDEGEE. Here the CDR3 DNA reads TGTGCCAGCAGCTTAACAGCGGATCAGCCCCAGCATTTT. Its translation: CASSLTADQPQHF.

The V and J genes are TRBV19 and TRBJ2-7, with TRBD2 matching 8 bases. The CDR3 loop spans 14 amino acids. Looked up from germline, CDR1 is LNHDA and CDR2 is SQIVND (reference sequence). V dropped 4 bases and J dropped 3; count of bases not matched to a gene: 5. CDR3: CASSRSGGRYEQYF. CDR3 nucleotides: TGTGCCAGTAGTAGGAGCGGGGGCCGCTACGAGCAGTACTTC.

The genes are TRBV4-1 and TRBJ2-1; 8 nucleotides line up with TRBD2. Germline lookup yields CDR1 MGHRA and CDR2 YSYEKL. The CDR3 extends over 17 amino acids. The junction had 11 bases not matched to a gene; V was cut back by 3 bases and J by 4 bases. This chain's CDR3 is CASSQAKLADLYNEQFF. The CDR3 DNA reads TGCGCCAGCAGCCAGGCCAAACTAGCGGACCTTTACAATGAGCAGTTCTTC.

In this sample, this clone turned up a few times. The V call is TRBV3-1 (or the pseudogene TRBV3-2), the J call TRBJ1-5, with D possibly matching TRBD1 (5 bases). CDR3 size: 14 residues. In germline, CDR1 is LGHDT, CDR2 YNNKEL (reference sequence). Trimming removed 4 bases from V and 3 bases from J, with 10 bases in between. The CDR3 here is CASSRGDFNQPQHF. In DNA form, the CDR3 reads TGTGCCAGCAGCCGGGGGGATTTCAATCAGCCCCAGCATTTT.

This clone was found once. The chain has TRBV2 and TRBJ1-5; D is possibly TRBD1 (6 bases). Trimming removed 8 bases at V and 6 bases at J, with 14 bases between. The CDR3 is made up of 13 amino acids. Germline CDR1 reads SNHLY; CDR2 reads FYNNEI. For the CDR3, the DNA is TGTGCCAGCCAAACCGGACAGCTTCAGCCCCAGCATTTT. This translates into CASQTGQLQPQHF.

This chain links TRBV7-8 with TRBJ2-1; 10 bases map to TRBD2. This CDR3 comprises 15 residues. Losses at the gene ends were 3 bases for V and 6 bases for J; bases not matched to a gene: 5. Germline V gene data show CDR1 as SGHVS and CDR2 as FQNEAQ. The CDR3 sequence is CASSFSGRTSNEQFF. The CDR3 region has the DNA TGTGCCAGCAGCTTTAGCGGGAGGACGAGCAATGAGCAGTTCTTC.

The rearrangement uses TRBV5-5 and TRBJ1-1; a possible D gene is TRBD1 (5 bases). CDR1 is SGHKS, CDR2 YYEKEE, per germline (reference sequence). Trimming left V 4 bases short and J 1 base short, with 14 bases between. CDR3 length equals 15 residues. CDR3 DNA sequence: TGTGCCAGCAGCGGGGTTGTCAGGGCGAACACTGAAGCTTTCTTT. As protein: CASSGVVRANTEAFF.

This sequence joins TRBV6-5 and TRBJ2-2; TRBD1 agrees at 8 bases. Germline V gene lookup returns CDR1 MNHEY and CDR2 SVGAGI. J lost 4 bases, V lost 6 bases, and 7 bases had no gene match. CDR3 size: 15 residues. The CDR3 protein is CASSLGQGATGELFF. CDR3 in DNA: TGTGCCAGCAGCCTAGGACAGGGAGCCACCGGGGAGCTGTTTTTT.

V gene TRBV28 combines with J gene TRBJ2-7; 10 bases line up with TRBD1. Unmatched junction bases numbered 12, after V lost 6 bases and J lost 4 bases. The germline gives CDR1 MDHEN, CDR2 SYDVKM. The CDR3 is 16 amino acids. The CDR3 is CASSTWTGGRLYEQYF. For the CDR3, the DNA is TGTGCCAGCAGCACCTGGACAGGGGGTAGGTTGTACGAGCAGTACTTC. Supplemented by reference TRBV28 and TRBJ2-7, the full variable domain reads DVKVTQSSRYLVKRTGEKVFLECVQDMDHENMFWYRQDPGLGLRLIYFSYDVKMKEKGDIPEGYSVSREKKERFSLILESASTNQTSMYLCASSTWTGGRLYEQYFGPGTRLTVT.

The chain employs TRBV3-1 (or the pseudogene TRBV3-2) and TRBJ2-4; D is possibly TRBD2 (6 bases). The germline gives CDR1 LGHDT, CDR2 YNNKEL (reference sequence). The CDR3 totals 18 residues. The V end lost 0 bases, the J end lost 0 bases, and 15 bases lay between the germline ends. Here the CDR3 DNA reads TGTGCCAGCAGCCAAGATCGGAAGGGGAGGACAGCCAAAAACATTCAGTACTTC. As protein: CASSQDRKGRTAKNIQYF.

The V and J genes are TRBV6-5 and TRBJ2-5; 8 bases agree with TRBD2. This CDR3 spans 15 amino acids. V was clipped by 7 bases and J by 7 bases; unmatched bases: 14. Per the germline V gene, CDR1 is MNHEY and CDR2 is SVGAGI. The CDR3 sequence: CASTYDAGTRRTQYF. As DNA, the CDR3 is TGTGCCAGCACCTACGACGCCGGGACTAGGCGGACCCAGTACTTC.

V and J are TRBV6-1 and TRBJ1-6, with a possible D match to TRBD1 (5 bases). Germline-derived CDR1 and CDR2 are MNHNS and SASEGT. The CDR3 length is 15 residues. V was shortened by 2 bases and J by 6 bases, with 11 bases between the two germline ends. CDR3 DNA: TGTGCCAGCAGTGAAATGCCAGGGCCTAATTCACCCCTCCACTTT. Translating it yields CASSEMPGPNSPLHF.

This rearrangement joins TRBV7-6 to TRBJ2-1; TRBD2 aligns across 12 bases. The CDR3 extends over 17 amino acids. Germline CDR1 SGHVS, CDR2 FNYEAQ. The trim removed 5 bases at V and 0 bases at J, leaving 5 bases unmatched. The CDR3 loop reads CASSRTSGTNSYNEQFF. Written as DNA, the CDR3 is TGTGCCAGCAGCCGGACTAGCGGGACGAACTCCTACAATGAGCAGTTCTTC.

This clone was found a few times. The J gene is TRBJ1-5, the V gene TRBV11-2, with 8 bases aligning to TRBD1. Trimming removed 3 bases from V and 5 bases from J; junction bases left unmatched: 3. Germline V CDR1 and CDR2: SGHAT, FQNNGV. The CDR3 length is 14 residues. CDR3 sequence reads: CASSFQGAYQPQHF. As DNA, the CDR3 is TGTGCCAGCAGCTTTCAGGGGGCTTATCAGCCCCAGCATTTT.

The genes are TRBV7-4 and TRBJ1-5, with 8 bases identical to TRBD1. Germline CDR1 SGHVT, CDR2 SQSDAQ. CDR3 length: 15 amino acids. V lost 3 bases and J lost 7; bases outside the gene matches: 8. CDR3: CASSFKDRDGQPQHF. CDR3 nucleotides: TGTGCCAGCAGCTTCAAGGACAGGGATGGGCAGCCCCAGCATTTT.

The chain joins TRBV10-1 to TRBJ1-1, with D hard to call. Germline values: CDR1 WNHNN, CDR2 SYGVQD (reference sequence). The CDR3 totals 15 residues. V was shortened by 0 bases and J by 1 base, with 9 bases between the two germline ends. CDR3 sequence reads: CASSESRRSNTEAFF. Written as DNA, the CDR3 is TGCGCCAGCAGTGAGTCGCGCCGATCGAACACTGAAGCTTTCTTT.

V is TRBV7-8 and J is TRBJ2-7; 13 nucleotides align to TRBD2. Germline V lookup: CDR1 SGHVS, CDR2 FQNEAQ. After removal of 4 bases from V and 6 bases from J, the junction contained 9 bases not matched to a gene. The CDR3 is 16 residues long. The CDR3 sequence: CASSYGLAGVTGEQYF. For the CDR3, the DNA is TGTGCCAGCAGCTACGGACTAGCGGGAGTCACAGGCGAGCAGTACTTC.

V is TRBV5-1 and J is TRBJ1-6, with D possibly TRBD1 on 6 matching bases. Germline V lookup: CDR1 SGHRS, CDR2 YFSETQ. The ends were cut back, 0 bases at V and 10 bases at J, with 14 bases in the middle. The CDR3 contains 15 residues. This chain's CDR3 is CASSLATQGESPLHF. CDR3 nucleotides: TGCGCCAGCAGCTTGGCCACACAGGGTGAATCACCCCTCCACTTT.

CDR3 in DNA: TGTGCCAGCAGTCCCCTAAGAGAGCAGTACTTC. It translates to CASSPLREQYF. The chain combines TRBV6-5 with TRBJ2-7; D unclear. Trimming took off 5 bases at V and 7 bases at J, with 9 bases between the two ends. The germline V gene encodes CDR1 MNHEY and CDR2 SVGAGI. The CDR3 runs 11 residues.

The chain has TRBV7-2 and TRBJ1-2; D remains ambiguous. This CDR3 contains 15 residues. Germline-derived CDR1 and CDR2 are SGHTA and FQGNSA. Trimming left V 5 bases short and J 3 bases short, with 16 bases between. CDR3 bases: TGTGCCAGCAGCCCCTCCGCGCGAGAATACTATGGCTACACCTTC. It is translated as CASSPSAREYYGYTF. Full variable domain (remainder filled in from reference TRBV7-2 and TRBJ1-2): GAGVSQSPSNKVTEKGKDVELRCDPISGHTALYWYRQSLGQGLEFLIYFQGNSAPDKSGLPSDRFSAERTGGSVSTLTIQRTQQEDSAVYLCASSPSAREYYGYTFGSGTRLTVV.

The chain couples TRBV14 to TRBJ1-5; the D is unclear. This CDR3 has 14 residues. Looked up from germline, CDR1 is SGHDN and CDR2 is FVKESK. Trimming stripped 0 bases from V and 4 bases from J, with 7 bases between. The CDR3 spells CASSQDLQNQPQHF. CDR3 DNA: TGTGCCAGCAGCCAAGATCTACAGAATCAGCCCCAGCATTTT.

V and J are TRBV11-3 and TRBJ1-1; tentative D call: TRBD1 (6 bases). V was trimmed by 4 bases and J by 3 bases, leaving 9 bases between them. Germline loops: CDR1 SGHNT, CDR2 YENEEA. There are 13 residues in the CDR3. The CDR3 sequence: CASSWNRDTEAFF. The CDR3 nucleotides are TGTGCCAGCAGCTGGAACAGGGACACTGAAGCTTTCTTT. Looking up the rest from reference TRBV11-3 and TRBJ1-1 gives the full variable domain: EAGVVQSPRYKIIEKKQPVAFWCNPISGHNTLYWYLQNLGQGPELLIRYENEEAVDDSQLPKDRFSAERLKGVDSTLKIQPAELGDSAVYLCASSWNRDTEAFFGQGTRLTVV.